What follows are 17 T cell receptor beta chains derived from one specimen sequenced in a study of shared clonotypes between healthy human individuals. Produced via immunoSEQ multiplex PCR; TCRdb's table is partial and in-frame only. Of roughly 2 million clones in the sample, about 95% were seen once. In the naive CD8 group, cells lacked CD45RO and were positively selected for CCR7, so terminally differentiated effector memory CD45RA+ cells were left out. The sample consisted of naive CD8+ T cells sorted from blood. These receptors were taken from a man between 18 and 29 years old in good health.

The chain employs TRBV6-1 and TRBJ2-7, with 9 bases matching TRBD1. The germline gives CDR1 MNHNS, CDR2 SASEGT. The length of the CDR3 is 15 residues. V was clipped by 3 bases and J by 0 bases; unmatched bases: 3. In DNA form, the CDR3 reads TGTGCCAGCAGTGAGGGGACAGGGAACTCCTACGAGCAGTACTTC. Its translation: CASSEGTGNSYEQYF.

J is TRBJ2-1 and V is TRBV2, with 10 bases that match TRBD2. Germline values: CDR1 SNHLY, CDR2 FYNNEI. This CDR3 has 16 amino acids. V lost 3 bases and J lost 8; bases outside the gene matches: 10. The CDR3 region is CASSDGTAGGPDEQFF. The CDR3 region has the DNA TGTGCCAGCAGTGATGGGACAGCGGGAGGGCCGGATGAGCAGTTCTTC.

The genes are TRBV5-4 and TRBJ2-4; no definite D call. Germline V gives CDR1 SGHNT, CDR2 YYREEE (reference sequence). The CDR3 contains 14 residues. Trimming pared 4 bases from V and 0 bases from J, leaving 8 bases between. The CDR3 is CASSLDIAKNIQYF. In DNA form, the CDR3 reads TGTGCCAGCAGCCTCGACATAGCCAAAAACATTCAGTACTTC.

This chain connects TRBV6-5 to TRBJ2-7; D is undetermined. CDR1 and CDR2 (germline): MNHEY, SVGAGI. Trimming left V 2 bases short and J 3 bases short, with 14 bases between. The CDR3 extends over 15 amino acids. The CDR3 DNA reads as TGTGCCAGCAGTTACACCCTGGTGGGGAACTACGAGCAGTACTTC. It encodes CASSYTLVGNYEQYF.

The chain uses TRBV27 and TRBJ2-7; the match to TRBD2 covers 8 bases. The CDR3 sequence is 15 residues long. Unmatched junction bases numbered 3, after V lost 2 bases and J lost 0 bases. In germline, CDR1 is MNHEY, CDR2 SMNVEV (reference sequence). CDR3 nucleotide sequence: TGTGCCAGCAGTTTAGCGGGAGGTTACTCCTACGAGCAGTACTTC. It encodes CASSLAGGYSYEQYF.

This chain joins TRBV5-1 and TRBJ1-1, with D perhaps matching TRBD1 (5 bases). V gave up 0 bases and J gave up 3 bases, with 9 bases separating them. The CDR3 has 14 amino acids. Germline assignment: CDR1 SGHRS and CDR2 YFSETQ. DNA for the CDR3: TGCGCCAGCAGCTTGGTGGGGGTTGACACTGAAGCTTTCTTT. Protein: CASSLVGVDTEAFF.

V is TRBV6-6 and J is TRBJ2-2; 7 nucleotides match TRBD1. Germline lookup yields CDR1 MNHNY and CDR2 SVGAGI (reference sequence). The CDR3 spans 15 residues. V shed 4 bases and J 4 bases; nucleotides not matched to a gene: 6. The CDR3 region has the DNA TGTGCCAGCAGTTGGCTAGCAGGGGGCACCGGGGAGCTGTTTTTT. Translated: CASSWLAGGTGELFF.

This rearrangement joins TRBV11-3 to TRBJ2-7; 10 bases agree with TRBD1. Trimming took 0 bases from V and 5 from J; bases not matched to a gene: 1. The CDR3 is 14 amino acids. The germline V gene has CDR1 SGHNT and CDR2 YENEEA. The CDR3 nucleotides read TGTGCCAGCAGCTTAGATGGGACAGGGGACGAGCAGTACTTC. Translating it yields CASSLDGTGDEQYF.

The CDR3 is CASSWDRGTDTQYF. In DNA form, the CDR3 reads TGTGCCAGCAGCTGGGACAGGGGGACAGATACGCAGTATTTT. This rearrangement joins TRBV11-2 to TRBJ2-3; 11 bases are shared with TRBD1. Germline CDR1 is SGHAT and CDR2 is FQNNGV. The CDR3 totals 14 residues. Germline trimming cut 4 bases from V and 3 bases from J; bases unmatched to any gene: 0.

The V and J genes are TRBV5-1 and TRBJ2-5; TRBD2 aligns across 9 bases. After removal of 0 bases from V and 3 bases from J, the junction contained 6 bases not matched to a gene. This CDR3 has 16 residues. Germline V gene lookup returns CDR1 SGHRS and CDR2 YFSETQ. CDR3 in amino acids: CASSLDVAGEEETQYF. CDR3 nucleotides: TGCGCCAGCAGCTTGGATGTAGCGGGAGAGGAAGAGACCCAGTACTTC.

This rearrangement joins TRBV5-1 to TRBJ1-2; TRBD1 aligns across 11 bases. Per the germline V gene, CDR1 is SGHRS and CDR2 is YFSETQ. Germline trimming cut 4 bases from V and 7 bases from J; bases unmatched to any gene: 12. The CDR3 extends over 16 amino acids. CDR3 nucleotide sequence: TGCGCCAGCAGCACGGACAGGGGGCGCGATCAAAGTGGCTACACCTTC. This codes for CASSTDRGRDQSGYTF.

Here the CDR3 reads CASSLTWGDEQYF. For the CDR3, the DNA is TGTGCCAGCAGCCTAACGTGGGGGGACGAGCAGTACTTC. The genes are TRBV7-9 and TRBJ2-7; possible D gene TRBD2, 6 bases. Germline V lookup: CDR1 SEHNR, CDR2 FQNEAQ (reference sequence). Between the trimmed V and J ends, which lost 5 bases and 5 bases, there was a span of 13 bases. The CDR3 consists of 13 residues.

The chain links TRBV21-1 to TRBJ1-2. TRBV21-1 is designated a pseudogene. This CDR3 is built from 16 residues. This chain's CDR3 is CASSKAGGGKDYGYTF. CDR3 coding DNA: TGTGCCAGCAGCAAAGCCGGAGGAGGTAAGGACTATGGCTACACCTTC.

The chain employs TRBV11-2 and TRBJ2-1; D may be TRBD1 (6 bases). This CDR3 comprises 14 residues. Trimming pared 0 bases from V and 9 bases from J, leaving 12 bases between. CDR1 is SGHAT and CDR2 is FQNNGV in the germline V gene. The CDR3 is CASSLESGVAEQFF. DNA for the CDR3: TGTGCCAGCAGCTTAGAGTCAGGGGTTGCTGAGCAGTTCTTC.

In this sample, this clone turned up once. This chain connects TRBV7-9 to TRBJ2-7; a possible D gene is TRBD2 (5 bases). The CDR3 has 13 residues. V shed 1 base and J shed 6 bases, with 10 bases lying between them. From germline, CDR1 is SEHNR and CDR2 FQNEAQ (reference sequence). The CDR3 DNA follows: TGTGCCAGCAGCTTAGAGGGAGACCTCGAGCAGTACTTC. Its protein product is CASSLEGDLEQYF.

The CDR3 region is CASSQYDRVGEAFF. The CDR3 DNA reads TGTGCCAGCAGCCAGTACGACAGGGTGGGTGAAGCTTTCTTT. The chain is built from TRBV5-4 and TRBJ1-1, with TRBD1 identical over 7 bases. The germline CDR1 and CDR2 sequences are SGHNT and YYREEE (reference sequence). V gave up 4 bases and J gave up 7 bases; unmatched junction bases: 10. CDR3 length equals 14 residues. The variable domain in full, with the rest retrieved from reference TRBV5-4 and TRBJ1-1, is ETGVTQSPTHLIKTRGQQVTLRCSSQSGHNTVSWYQQALGQGPQFIFQYYREEENGRGNFPPRFSGLQFPNYSSELNVNALELDDSALYLCASSQYDRVGEAFFGQGTRLTVV.

The chain links TRBV28 to TRBJ2-7; TRBD2 agrees at 12 bases. This CDR3 has 15 residues. CDR1 is MDHEN, CDR2 SYDVKM, per germline. The trim removed 6 bases at V and 3 bases at J, leaving 6 bases unmatched. CDR3 loop: CASSSSLAGGYEQYF. CDR3 nucleotides: TGTGCCAGCAGCTCCTCACTAGCGGGGGGCTACGAGCAGTACTTC.